The clone carrying this T cell receptor (beta chain) was detected ten times or more. Trimming stripped 4 bases from V and 5 bases from J, with 15 bases between. Germline CDR1 reads MNHNS; CDR2 reads SASEGT. The CDR3 spans 14 residues. These data originate in a study of CD8+CD57+ T cells in acquired aplastic anemia. For CDR3 and TCR beta VDJ profiling, genomic DNA was the template used. TCRdb re-analysed the reads in MiXCR, keeping a single row per CDR3 protein. In the table there are 400,000 to 450,000 distinct CDR3 sequences, 55% to 70% of which are singletons. Material: sorted CD4+, CD8+, or CD8+CD57+ T cells (not recorded which) from PBMCs. The genes are TRBV6-1 and TRBJ2-7; maybe TRBD2 (7 bases). This sequence originates from a human donor in good health, serving as a control. CDR3: CASSGLGGAHEQYF. The CDR3, as DNA: TGTGCCAGCAGTGGTCTGGGGGGGGCCCACGAGCAGTACTTC.